This TCR beta chain was identified during a study of T cells after yellow fever vaccination. For the study at large: It was SMART-Seq v4 Ultra Low Input that prepared the fractions with low cell numbers.

TCRdb re-called the 5' RACE reads with MiXCR, one entry per CDR3 protein. The top ten hold less than 0.55% of the sample, which has 200,000 to 300,000 distinct CDR3 sequences, 10% to 15% seen once. V was clipped by 2 bases and J by 9 bases, with 11 bases between them. This CDR3 is 13 amino acids long. Study-level results: A weaker secondary response peaked on day 5, the primary on day 15. A large majority of primary-vaccination clones showed up again after the booster (around 95% CD4, around 90% CD8).

This clonotype was counted a few times. What it recognizes is unknown. The material was CD4+ T cells sorted from PBMCs, obtained 45 days after the yellow fever booster vaccination. The V call is TRBV12-3 or TRBV12-4, the J call TRBJ2-1, with D perhaps TRBD1 (6 bases). This receptor was identified in a man in his thirties or forties who received the YFV17D yellow fever vaccine. The chain's CDR3 is CASSLKGTSEQFF. The CDR3 DNA is TGTGCCAGCAGTTTAAAGGGGACAAGTGAGCAGTTCTTC.